A single sample gave rise to the 13 T cell receptor beta chains below, sequenced in a study of blood T cell repertoires in COVID-19. TCRdb keeps only in-frame clones here, not all; method: immunoSEQ multiplex PCR. The data show about 220,000 clones, approximately 84% seen once. The sample taken for sequencing was peripheral blood. Every receptor here comes from a woman in her sixties with acute or convalescent COVID-19.

The chain recombines TRBV6-5 with TRBJ2-1; TRBD2 matches 9 bases. The CDR3 has 15 residues. V trimming: 7 bases; J trimming: 5 bases; junction bases outside the gene matches: 9. CDR1 is MNHEY, CDR2 SVGAGI, per germline. Written as DNA, the CDR3 is TGTGCCAGCATACTAGCGGGCGGACCTGACAATGAGCAGTTCTTC. Translated: CASILAGGPDNEQFF.

The chain links TRBV2 to TRBJ1-2; a weak D match, TRBD1 (5 bases). V was shortened by 4 bases and J by 3 bases, with 6 bases between the two germline ends. Germline CDR1 and CDR2: SNHLY and FYNNEI. The CDR3 is 12 residues long. CDR3: CASSVGDYGYTF. Written as DNA, the CDR3 is TGTGCCAGCAGTGTAGGGGACTATGGCTACACCTTC.

The chain carries TRBV13 and TRBJ2-3; no firm D call. V lost 6 bases, J lost 1 base, and 11 bases lay in between. CDR1 PRHDT and CDR2 FYEKMQ come from the germline V gene (reference sequence). CDR3 length: 14 residues. CDR3 protein: CASSQRAGTDTQYF. The CDR3 region has the DNA TGTGCCAGCAGTCAAAGAGCTGGCACAGATACGCAGTATTTT.

The rearrangement joins TRBV30 to TRBJ1-2, with 7 bases aligning to TRBD1. The trim removed 4 bases at V and 5 bases at J, leaving 4 bases unmatched. CDR1 GTSNPN and CDR2 SVGIG come from the germline V gene (reference sequence). CDR3 length: 12 residues. CDR3 region: CAWTGQAYGYTF. The CDR3 nucleotides are TGTGCCTGGACCGGACAGGCATATGGCTACACCTTC.

The chain combines TRBV18 with TRBJ2-5, with 7 nucleotides matching TRBD2. Germline V gene lookup returns CDR1 KGHSH and CDR2 LQKENI. This CDR3 is 14 amino acids long. J lost 5 bases, V lost 6 bases, and 9 bases had no gene match. CDR3 in amino acids: CASSSRSGGETQYF. The DNA of the CDR3 is TGTGCCAGCTCGTCGCGGTCCGGGGGGGAGACCCAGTACTTC.

The chain couples TRBV7-9 to TRBJ1-1, with D hard to call. CDR3 length: 14 amino acids. The germline V and J ends were trimmed by 5 bases and 7 bases, with 17 bases remaining between them. Germline assignment: CDR1 SEHNR and CDR2 FQNEAQ (reference sequence). Here the CDR3 DNA reads TGTGCCAGCAGCCTTGGATTGAGGGTTAATGAAGCTTTCTTT. Protein product: CASSLGLRVNEAFF.

This clone has only one observation. DNA for the CDR3: TGTGCCAGCAGCTTACTCCGGACAGGGCGGACTAACTATGGCTACACCTTC. Translating it yields CASSLLRTGRTNYGYTF. The chain uses TRBV5-5 and TRBJ1-2; 8 bases map to TRBD1. CDR1 and CDR2 from the germline V gene are SGHKS and YYEKEE (reference sequence). V gave up 2 bases and J gave up 0 bases; unmatched junction bases: 9. The CDR3 spans 17 residues.

The DNA for the CDR3 is TGTGCCACCAGTGATTTGACACTGAACACTGAAGCTTTCTTT. Its translation: CATSDLTLNTEAFF. The chain joins TRBV24-1 to TRBJ1-1, with unresolved D. In germline, CDR1 is KGHDR, CDR2 SFDVKD. There are 14 residues in the CDR3. V lost 0 bases, J lost 0 bases, and 4 bases lay in between.

This clone was found a few times. V and J are TRBV7-2 and TRBJ1-2; tentatively, D is TRBD1 (6 bases). Trimming took off 4 bases at V and 8 bases at J, with 17 bases between the two ends. CDR3 length: 14 residues. Germline loops: CDR1 SGHTA, CDR2 FQGNSA. The CDR3 region is CASSSRGGVEGYTF. The DNA for the CDR3 is TGTGCCAGCAGCTCCCGGGGGGGCGTAGAAGGCTACACCTTC.

J is TRBJ1-2 and V is TRBV7-2; 7 nucleotides line up with TRBD1. J gave up 7 bases and V 3 bases, and 5 bases lay outside the gene matches. The CDR3 has 13 residues. The germline gives CDR1 SGHTA, CDR2 FQGNSA. CDR3 loop: CASSFGQARGYTF. The CDR3 bases are TGTGCCAGCAGCTTTGGACAGGCGCGTGGCTACACCTTC.

To note about this clone: Other nucleotide sequences in the sample specify the same CDR3. This sequence joins TRBV5-4 and TRBJ1-2; 10 nucleotides align to TRBD1. CDR1 is SGHNT and CDR2 is YYREEE in the germline V gene (reference sequence). CDR3 length: 14 amino acids. The V gene end was trimmed by 3 bases and the J gene end by 8 bases; junction bases not matched to a gene: 7. The CDR3 loop is CASSSGQGRGGYTF. CDR3 bases: TGTGCCAGCAGCTCGGGACAGGGGAGAGGAGGCTACACCTTC.

The chain links TRBV10-3 to TRBJ1-4, with 8 bases aligning to TRBD1. V lost 2 bases to trimming and J lost 7 bases; unmatched junction nucleotides: 9. Germline lookup yields CDR1 ENHRY and CDR2 SYGVKD. CDR3 size: 16 residues. This CDR3 is CAISEGTSGQVEKLFF. The CDR3 nucleotides are TGTGCCATCAGTGAGGGTACCTCGGGACAGGTTGAAAAACTGTTTTTT.

This clone has just a few counts. The chain carries TRBV4-1 and TRBJ1-6, with D possibly TRBD1 on 5 matching bases. V shed 5 bases and J shed 8 bases, with 16 bases lying between them. Germline V gene data show CDR1 as MGHRA and CDR2 as YSYEKL. CDR3 length: 15 amino acids. Here the CDR3 DNA reads TGCGCCAGCAGCAAAGGCCCCCAAGGGGATTCACCCCTCCACTTT. This encodes CASSKGPQGDSPLHF.